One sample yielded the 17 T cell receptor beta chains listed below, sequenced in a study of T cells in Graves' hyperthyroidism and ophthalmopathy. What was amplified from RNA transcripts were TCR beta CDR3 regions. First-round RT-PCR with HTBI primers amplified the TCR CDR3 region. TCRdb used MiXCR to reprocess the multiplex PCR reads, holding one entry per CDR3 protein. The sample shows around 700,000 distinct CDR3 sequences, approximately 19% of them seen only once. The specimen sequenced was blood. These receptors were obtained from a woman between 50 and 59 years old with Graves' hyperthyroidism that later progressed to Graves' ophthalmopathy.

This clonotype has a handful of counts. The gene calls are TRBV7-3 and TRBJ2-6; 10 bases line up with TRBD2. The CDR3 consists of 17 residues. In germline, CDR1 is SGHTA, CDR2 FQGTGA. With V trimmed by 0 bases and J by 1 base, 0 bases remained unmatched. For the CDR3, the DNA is TGTGCCAGCAGCTTAACTAGCGGGGGGTCTGGGGCCAACGTCCTGACTTTC. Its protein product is CASSLTSGGSGANVLTF.

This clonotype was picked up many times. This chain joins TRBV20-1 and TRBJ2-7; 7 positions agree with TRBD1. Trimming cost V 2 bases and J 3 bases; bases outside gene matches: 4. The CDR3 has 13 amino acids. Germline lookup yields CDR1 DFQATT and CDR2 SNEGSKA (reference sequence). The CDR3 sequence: CSARPQGDYEQYF. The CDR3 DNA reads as TGCAGTGCTAGACCTCAGGGGGACTACGAGCAGTACTTC.

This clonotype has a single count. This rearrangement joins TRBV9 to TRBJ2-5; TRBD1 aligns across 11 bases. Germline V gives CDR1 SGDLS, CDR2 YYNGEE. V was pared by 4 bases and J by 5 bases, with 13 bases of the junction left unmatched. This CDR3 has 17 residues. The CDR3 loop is CASSPGVLDRGLETQYF. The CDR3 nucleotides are TGTGCCAGCAGCCCAGGGGTCCTGGACAGGGGGCTGGAGACCCAGTACTTC.

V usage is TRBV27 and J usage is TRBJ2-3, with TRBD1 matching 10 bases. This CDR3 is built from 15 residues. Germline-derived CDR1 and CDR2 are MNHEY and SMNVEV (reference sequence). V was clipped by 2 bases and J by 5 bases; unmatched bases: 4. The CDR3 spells CASSLGTGVGDTQYF. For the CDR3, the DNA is TGTGCCAGCAGTTTAGGGACAGGGGTGGGAGATACGCAGTATTTT.

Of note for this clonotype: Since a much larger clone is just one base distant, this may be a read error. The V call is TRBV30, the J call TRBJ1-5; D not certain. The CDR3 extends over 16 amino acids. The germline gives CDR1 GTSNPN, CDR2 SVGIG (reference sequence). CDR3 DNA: TGTGCCTGGAGTGCTTTGGGTATAGGGAGCACTCAGCCCCAGCATTTT. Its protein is CAWSALGIGSTQPQHF.

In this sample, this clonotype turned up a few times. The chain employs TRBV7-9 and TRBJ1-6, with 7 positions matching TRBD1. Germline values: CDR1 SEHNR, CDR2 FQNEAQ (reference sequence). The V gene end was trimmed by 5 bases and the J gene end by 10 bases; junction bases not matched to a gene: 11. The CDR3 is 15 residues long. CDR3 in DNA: TGTGCCAGCAGCCTAAGAGGCACAGGGGAATCACCCCTCCACTTT. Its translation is CASSLRGTGESPLHF.

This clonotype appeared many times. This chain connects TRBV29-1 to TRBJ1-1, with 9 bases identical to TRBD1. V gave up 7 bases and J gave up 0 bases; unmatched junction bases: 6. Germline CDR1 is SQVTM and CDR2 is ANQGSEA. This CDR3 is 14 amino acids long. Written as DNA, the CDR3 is TGCAGCGGCGGAACAGGGGGCTTGAACACTGAAGCTTTCTTT. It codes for CSGGTGGLNTEAFF.

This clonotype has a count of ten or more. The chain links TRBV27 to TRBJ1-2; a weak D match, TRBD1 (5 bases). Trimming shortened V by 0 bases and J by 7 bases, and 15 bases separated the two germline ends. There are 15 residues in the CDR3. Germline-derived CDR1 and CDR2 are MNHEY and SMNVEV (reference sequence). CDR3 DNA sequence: TGTGCCAGCAGTTTATCATGGGGGATCGAATCTGGCTACACCTTC. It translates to CASSLSWGIESGYTF.

CDR3 amino acids: CSVRFRQALGEAFF. The CDR3 region has the DNA TGCAGCGTCCGCTTCCGACAAGCCCTCGGTGAAGCTTTCTTT. The chain joins TRBV29-1 to TRBJ1-1; D unresolved. This CDR3 is built from 14 residues. Germline V CDR1 and CDR2: SQVTM, ANQGSEA. V was shortened by 6 bases and J by 7 bases, with 21 bases between the two germline ends.

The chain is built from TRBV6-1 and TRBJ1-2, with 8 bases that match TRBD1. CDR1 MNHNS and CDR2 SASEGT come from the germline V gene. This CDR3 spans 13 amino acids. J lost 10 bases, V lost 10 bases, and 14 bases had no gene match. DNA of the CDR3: TGTGCCATCGCCTCCTGGACAGGGACTGACTACACCTTC. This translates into CAIASWTGTDYTF.

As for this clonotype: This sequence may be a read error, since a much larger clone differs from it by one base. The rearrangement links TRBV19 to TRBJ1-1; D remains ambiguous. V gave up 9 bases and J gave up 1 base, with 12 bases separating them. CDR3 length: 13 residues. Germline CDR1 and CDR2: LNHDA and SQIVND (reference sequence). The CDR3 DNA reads TGTGCCAGCAACCCAGAGGGGAACACTGAAGCTTTCTTT. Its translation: CASNPEGNTEAFF.

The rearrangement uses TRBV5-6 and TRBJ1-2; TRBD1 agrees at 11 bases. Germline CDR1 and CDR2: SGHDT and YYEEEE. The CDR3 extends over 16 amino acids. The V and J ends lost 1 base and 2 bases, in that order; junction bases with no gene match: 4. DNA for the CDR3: TGTGCCAGCAGCTTGCCGGGACAGGGGGGAAACTATGGCTACACCTTC. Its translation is CASSLPGQGGNYGYTF.

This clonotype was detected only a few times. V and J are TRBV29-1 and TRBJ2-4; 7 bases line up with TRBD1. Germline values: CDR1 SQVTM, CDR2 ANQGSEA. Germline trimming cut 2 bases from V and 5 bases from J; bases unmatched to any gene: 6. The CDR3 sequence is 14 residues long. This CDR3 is CSVEPRDRENIQYF. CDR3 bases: TGCAGCGTTGAACCCAGGGACAGAGAAAACATTCAGTACTTC.

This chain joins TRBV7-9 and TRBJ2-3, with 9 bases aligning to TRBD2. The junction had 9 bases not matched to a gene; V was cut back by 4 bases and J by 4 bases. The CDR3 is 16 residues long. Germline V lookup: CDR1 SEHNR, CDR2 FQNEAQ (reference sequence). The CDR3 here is CASSSWLASGADTQYF. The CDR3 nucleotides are TGTGCCAGCAGCTCCTGGCTGGCTAGCGGGGCAGATACGCAGTATTTT.

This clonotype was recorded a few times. This chain's CDR3 is CASSHLPWTGRNYNEQFF. The CDR3 nucleotides read TGCGCCAGCAGCCACTTACCATGGACAGGGAGGAACTACAATGAGCAGTTCTTC. This chain joins TRBV4-1 and TRBJ2-1, with 8 bases that match TRBD1. Germline CDR1 reads MGHRA; CDR2 reads YSYEKL. V shed 3 bases and J 3 bases; nucleotides not matched to a gene: 13. The CDR3 totals 18 residues.

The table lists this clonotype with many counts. This chain's CDR3 is CASSIQGLNTEAFF. In nucleotides, the CDR3 is TGTGCCAGCAGCATTCAGGGGTTGAACACTGAAGCTTTCTTT. The gene calls are TRBV7-9 and TRBJ1-1; D perhaps matches TRBD1 (6 bases). The ends were cut back, 5 bases at V and 0 bases at J, with 10 bases in the middle. Germline loops: CDR1 SEHNR, CDR2 FQNEAQ (reference sequence). CDR3 length: 14 amino acids.

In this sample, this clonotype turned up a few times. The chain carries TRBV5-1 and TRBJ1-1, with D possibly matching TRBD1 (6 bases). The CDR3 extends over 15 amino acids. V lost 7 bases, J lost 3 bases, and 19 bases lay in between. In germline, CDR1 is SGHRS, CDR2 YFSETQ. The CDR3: CASQPRGGTYTEAFF. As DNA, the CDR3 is TGCGCCAGCCAACCAAGAGGGGGGACGTACACTGAAGCTTTCTTT.